A single sample gave rise to the 10 T cell receptor beta chains below, sequenced in a study of T cell changes during pregnancy in multiple sclerosis. Only in-frame clones appear in the TCRdb table, and some are missing; sequencing was by immunoSEQ multiplex PCR. The table has some 52,000 clones, around 94% seen once; the top ten hold around 0.74%. This sample comprised CD4+ T cells from peripheral blood mononuclear cells, obtained in the third trimester of pregnancy. Receptor source: a female donor with multiple sclerosis, enrolled in a pregnancy study.

This sequence joins TRBV4-1 and TRBJ1-5; D perhaps matches TRBD1 (6 bases). Trimming removed 0 bases from V and 7 bases from J, with 16 bases in between. The CDR3 is made up of 16 amino acids. Germline-derived CDR1 and CDR2 are MGHRA and YSYEKL. Here the CDR3 reads CASSQDREARGQPQHF. Written as DNA, the CDR3 is TGCGCCAGCAGCCAAGACAGAGAGGCAAGGGGGCAGCCCCAGCATTTT.

The chain has TRBV7-2 and TRBJ2-5; maybe TRBD1 (5 bases). This CDR3 spans 15 amino acids. Between the trimmed V and J ends, which lost 1 base and 0 bases, there was a span of 9 bases. The germline CDR1 and CDR2 sequences are SGHTA and FQGNSA. This CDR3 reads CASSLGRQYQETQYF. CDR3 DNA: TGTGCCAGCAGCTTAGGGCGACAGTACCAAGAGACCCAGTACTTC.

The CDR3 protein is CATSTGGEGWETQYF. The CDR3 DNA sequence: TGTGCCACCAGCACCGGTGGGGAGGGGTGGGAGACCCAGTACTTC. This chain joins TRBV15 and TRBJ2-5; 7 bases fit TRBD2. The V gene's germline CDR1 is LNHNV and CDR2 YYDKDF (reference sequence). The CDR3 consists of 15 residues. Unmatched junction bases numbered 10, after V lost 4 bases and J lost 5 bases.

The V gene is TRBV6-5, the J gene TRBJ1-6; D perhaps matches TRBD1 (6 bases). V was pared by 5 bases and J by 8 bases, with 10 bases between. The CDR3 loop spans 13 amino acids. Germline lookup yields CDR1 MNHEY and CDR2 SVGAGI. CDR3 sequence: CASSGQPDSPLHF. CDR3 sequence (DNA): TGTGCCAGCAGTGGACAGCCGGATTCACCCCTCCACTTT.

V is TRBV21-1 and J is TRBJ1-2. TRBV21-1 is a pseudogene locus. This CDR3 has 16 residues. The CDR3 reads CASSFVFPLSNYGYTF. The CDR3 DNA reads as TGTGCCAGCAGTTTTGTATTCCCCTTATCTAACTATGGCTACACCTTC.

In its sample, this clone was seen a few times. The chain uses TRBV19 and TRBJ1-6; TRBD1 matches at 11 bases. The CDR3 is 15 residues long. The junction had 6 bases not matched to a gene; V was cut back by 4 bases and J by 10 bases. Germline lookup yields CDR1 LNHDA and CDR2 SQIVND (reference sequence). Here the CDR3 DNA reads TGTGCCAGTAGTACCGGGACAGGGGGAATATCACCCCTCCACTTT. Its protein product is CASSTGTGGISPLHF.

The chain couples TRBV27 to TRBJ1-2, with 9 nucleotides matching TRBD1. The CDR3 has 15 amino acids. Germline CDR1 MNHEY, CDR2 SMNVEV (reference sequence). The V segment lost 2 bases and the J segment 4 bases; nucleotides outside the gene matches: 5. The CDR3 DNA follows: TGTGCCAGCAGTTTACTCGGACAGGGGCCCTATGGCTACACCTTC. Protein: CASSLLGQGPYGYTF.

The chain has TRBV9 and TRBJ2-1; 12 nucleotides match TRBD2. V shed 7 bases, J shed 7 bases, and the junction held 9 bases outside the gene matches. This CDR3 comprises 15 residues. The germline gives CDR1 SGDLS, CDR2 YYNGEE. CDR3 loop: CASGGSSGGVNEQFF. In DNA form, the CDR3 reads TGTGCCAGCGGCGGATCTAGCGGGGGGGTGAATGAGCAGTTCTTC.

The chain employs TRBV4-2 and TRBJ1-4; possible D gene TRBD1, 5 bases. V lost 1 base, J lost 5 bases, and 11 bases lay in between. Looked up from germline, CDR1 is LGHNA and CDR2 is YNFKEQ. CDR3 size: 15 residues. CDR3 sequence: CASSQVTQANEKLFF. DNA of the CDR3: TGTGCCAGCAGCCAAGTAACACAGGCAAATGAAAAACTGTTTTTT.

This rearrangement joins TRBV7-2 to TRBJ1-5, with D uncertain. V lost 0 bases, J lost 0 bases, and 6 bases lay in between. The CDR3 totals 15 residues. Germline CDR1 is SGHTA and CDR2 is FQGNSA. CDR3 nucleotide sequence: TGTGCCAGCAGCTTAGCCCCTTATAGCAATCAGCCCCAGCATTTT. Protein: CASSLAPYSNQPQHF.